This TCR beta chain originates from a study of blood T cell repertoires in COVID-19. Across the whole study: The study drew acute and convalescent COVID-19 samples from the United States, Italy and Spain.

J lost 6 bases, V lost 0 bases, and 4 bases had no gene match. Germline V gives CDR1 SGHNT, CDR2 YYREEE (reference sequence). The CDR3 sequence is 16 residues long. Original data processing: Reference gene primer amplification yielded estimated nucleated cell counts. TCRdb keeps only in-frame clones here, not all; method: immunoSEQ multiplex PCR. That table gives V, J and clone size, and the DNA gave D and trimming. The sample includes over 45,000 clones, around nine tenths of them seen just once. Sequenced material: peripheral blood. This sequence joins TRBV5-4 and TRBJ2-7; TRBD2 matches 15 bases. This TCR came from a man aged 55 to 70 with active COVID-19. CDR3 residues: CASSLGGTSGRIEQYF. DNA of the CDR3: TGTGCCAGCAGCTTGGGTGGGACTAGCGGGAGGATCGAGCAGTACTTC.